This record concerns one T cell receptor beta chain sequence. The target antigen is unknown. The source of the sample is a study of OX40 agonist ivuxolimab in advanced cancers. Overall study context: Patients enrolled in dose escalation were diagnosed with hepatocellular carcinoma, melanoma, renal cell or head and neck cancer.

Patients who had autoimmune disease history or got systemic immunosuppression were left out. Whole-study results and caveats: The study found among the lowest clonal expansion in partial responders at 0.1-3.0 mg/kg. Relative to CD4+ cells, CD8+ T cells on average had more expanded clones.

Using immunoSEQ multiplex PCR, the repertoire was profiled, and TCRdb retains in-frame clones only, with some absent. The sample contains 45,000 to 65,000 clones, about 89% of which appear only once. The receptor was isolated from an adult with an advanced solid tumor such as melanoma, head and neck, liver or kidney cancer. The starting material was CD4+ or CD8+ T cells sorted from blood, obtained in a trial of the OX40 agonist ivuxolimab.

CDR3 sequence reads: CASSYSTGTGVNEQFF. CDR3 coding DNA: TGTGCCAGCAGTTACTCTACCGGGACAGGGGTAAATGAGCAGTTCTTC. The J gene is TRBJ2-1, the V gene TRBV6-6, with 10 bases fitting TRBD1. V was clipped by 0 bases and J by 7 bases; unmatched bases: 6. CDR1 MNHNY and CDR2 SVGAGI come from the germline V gene (reference sequence). The CDR3 spans 16 residues.